The rows below give T cell receptor beta chains drawn from one sample of a study of blood T cells in healthy people across ages. TCRdb recomputed calls from the 5' RACE reads with MiXCR, one row per CDR3 protein. The sample lists fewer than 750,000 distinct CDR3 sequences, about 45% seen once, with 20% to 25% in the top ten. Sample: blood. These receptors all come from an elderly man in good health. CDR3s include the opening cysteine and the closing phenylalanine or tryptophan. Fields, in order: clone size, V gene, D gene, J gene, CDR3 DNA, CDR3 protein. A D gene is named only where the DNA matches it firmly. Some rows mark clone size as missing; the rest say once, few, many or name a class of expanded clone.

clone size: few; V gene: TRBV27; D gene: TRBD1; J gene: TRBJ1-1; CDR3 DNA: TGTGCCAGCAGTTCCCGTTTTCAGGGGGCAGGGAACACTGAAGCTTTCTTT; CDR3 protein: CASSSRFQGAGNTEAFF
clone size: once; V gene: TRBV15; D gene: -; J gene: TRBJ2-2; CDR3 DNA: TGTGCCACCAGCAGGGATAGGGGAACCGGGGAGCTGTTTTTT; CDR3 protein: CATSRDRGTGELFF
clone size: once; V gene: TRBV7-2; D gene: -; J gene: TRBJ2-6; CDR3 DNA: TGTGCCAGCAGCTGGGGGAGACTGCGTGGGACCAACGTCCTGACTTTC; CDR3 protein: CASSWGRLRGTNVLTF
clone size: -; V gene: TRBV5-1; D gene: TRBD2; J gene: TRBJ2-5; CDR3 DNA: TGCGCCAGCAGCCAGAGACTAGCGGGGGGACAAGAGACCCAGTACTTC; CDR3 protein: CASSQRLAGGQETQYF
clone size: -; V gene: TRBV5-1; D gene: -; J gene: TRBJ2-3; CDR3 DNA: TGCGCCAGCAGCCCGTTGGGGAATACGCAGTATTTT; CDR3 protein: CASSPLGNTQYF
clone size: once; V gene: TRBV27; D gene: TRBD1; J gene: TRBJ2-7; CDR3 DNA: TGTGCCAGCAGTCCCCAGGGACAGCGAAGCTCCTACGAGCAGTACTTC; CDR3 protein: CASSPQGQRSSYEQYF
clone size: many; V gene: TRBV7-2; D gene: -; J gene: TRBJ1-5; CDR3 DNA: TGTGCCAGCAACTTGGGGGGCCCAAGTCAGCCCCAGCATTTT; CDR3 protein: CASNLGGPSQPQHF
clone size: -; V gene: TRBV20-1; D gene: TRBD2; J gene: TRBJ2-3; CDR3 DNA: TGCAGTGCTAACCCGGGACTAGCGGGGGATACGCAGTATTTT; CDR3 protein: CSANPGLAGDTQYF
clone size: many; V gene: TRBV28; D gene: TRBD1; J gene: TRBJ1-1; CDR3 DNA: TGTGCCAGCAGGCGACAGGGTATCACTGAAGCTTTCTTT; CDR3 protein: CASRRQGITEAFF
clone size: -; V gene: TRBV14; D gene: -; J gene: TRBJ2-7; CDR3 DNA: TGTGCCAGCAGCCACCGGGCCCGCGGCGAGCAGTACTTC; CDR3 protein: CASSHRARGEQYF
clone size: -; V gene: TRBV7-9; D gene: -; J gene: TRBJ2-4; CDR3 DNA: TGTGCCAGCAGCTCAGTATCGAGAGGCGGTGGGGAGCAGTACTTC; CDR3 protein: CASSSVSRGGGEQYF
clone size: -; V gene: TRBV12-3/TRBV12-4; D gene: TRBD2; J gene: TRBJ2-5; CDR3 DNA: TGTGCCAGCAGGACTAGCGGGGGGTACAATGAGCAGTACTTC; CDR3 protein: CASRTSGGYNEQYF
clone size: -; V gene: TRBV2; D gene: TRBD1; J gene: TRBJ2-1; CDR3 DNA: TGTGCCAGCATTGGTCCCGGGACAGAACCGTTCTTC; CDR3 protein: CASIGPGTEPFF
clone size: -; V gene: TRBV10-3; D gene: TRBD1; J gene: TRBJ2-1; CDR3 DNA: TGTGCCATCAGTGAGGGGACAGGGATGCTCTACGAGCAGTTCTTC; CDR3 protein: CAISEGTGMLYEQFF
clone size: -; V gene: TRBV20-1; D gene: -; J gene: TRBJ2-7; CDR3 DNA: TGCAGTGCTAGAGGTGGGAGCCAGGCCTCCTACGAGCAGTACTTC; CDR3 protein: CSARGGSQASYEQYF
clone size: many; V gene: TRBV7-2; D gene: -; J gene: TRBJ1-2; CDR3 DNA: TGTGCCAGCAGCTTAGACACCAACTATGGCTACACCTTC; CDR3 protein: CASSLDTNYGYTF
clone size: -; V gene: TRBV6-5; D gene: TRBD1; J gene: TRBJ1-6; CDR3 DNA: TGTGCCAGCAGTTCACCACCGCGTGGGACAGGGAAAGATTCACCCCTCCACTTT; CDR3 protein: CASSSPPRGTGKDSPLHF
clone size: few; V gene: TRBV10-2; D gene: TRBD2; J gene: TRBJ2-1; CDR3 DNA: TGCGCCAGCAGAACTAGCGGGGGCGGCAATGAGCAGTTCTTC; CDR3 protein: CASRTSGGGNEQFF
clone size: few; V gene: TRBV5-1; D gene: TRBD1; J gene: TRBJ2-1; CDR3 DNA: TGCGCCAGCAGTGCAGGGGGACGGAATGAGCAGTTCTTC; CDR3 protein: CASSAGGRNEQFF
clone size: -; V gene: TRBV6-2/TRBV6-3; D gene: -; J gene: TRBJ2-1; CDR3 DNA: TGTGCCAGCAGTTACACGTCCAATGAGCAGTTCTTC; CDR3 protein: CASSYTSNEQFF
clone size: few; V gene: TRBV5-1; D gene: -; J gene: TRBJ2-5; CDR3 DNA: TGCGCCAGCAGCTTGGAAGAAGGGCGAGAGACCCAGTACTTC; CDR3 protein: CASSLEEGRETQYF
clone size: -; V gene: TRBV12-3/TRBV12-4; D gene: -; J gene: TRBJ2-5; CDR3 DNA: TGTGCCAGCAGTACCCAGGTTAGGGACCAGTACTTC; CDR3 protein: CASSTQVRDQYF
clone size: once; V gene: TRBV6-6; D gene: -; J gene: TRBJ2-7; CDR3 DNA: TGTGCCAGCAGGCGGGACACCTACGAGCAGAACTTC; CDR3 protein: CASRRDTYEQNF